These T cell receptor beta chains were read from a single sample in a study of blood T cell repertoires in COVID-19. Data came from immunoSEQ multiplex PCR; TCRdb stores just in-frame clones and leaves some out. The sample carries approximately 80,000 clones, approximately 86% recorded once. What was sequenced was peripheral blood. The receptors originated from a man aged 35-49 years with acute or convalescent COVID-19. Both conserved end residues are part of each CDR3. A D gene is named only where the DNA matches it firmly. Clone size is given for some rows only: seen once, a few or many times, or a class if the clone is expanded.

CDR3 length: 13; J gene: TRBJ1-3; clone size: -; V gene: TRBV3-1/TRBV3-2; D gene: TRBD1; CDR3 protein: CASSPTGLNTIYF; CDR3 DNA: TGTGCCAGCAGCCCGACAGGGTTGAACACCATATATTTT
CDR3 length: 13; J gene: TRBJ2-7; clone size: -; V gene: TRBV7-3; D gene: TRBD1; CDR3 protein: CASSWGQGGEQYF; CDR3 DNA: TGTGCCAGCAGCTGGGGACAGGGTGGCGAGCAGTACTTC
CDR3 length: 16; J gene: TRBJ1-3; clone size: -; V gene: TRBV7-6; D gene: -; CDR3 protein: CASSPLTGRNGNTIYF; CDR3 DNA: TGTGCCAGCAGCCCCTTGACAGGACGAAATGGAAACACCATATATTTT
CDR3 length: 16; J gene: TRBJ2-1; clone size: -; V gene: TRBV20-1; D gene: TRBD2; CDR3 protein: CSASRVGLAGGPEQFF; CDR3 DNA: TGCAGTGCTAGTAGGGTGGGACTAGCGGGGGGGCCGGAGCAGTTCTTC
CDR3 length: 15; J gene: TRBJ2-1; clone size: -; V gene: TRBV19; D gene: TRBD2; CDR3 protein: CASSITQAGRDEQFF; CDR3 DNA: TGTGCCAGTAGTATAACCCAAGCGGGAAGGGATGAGCAGTTCTTC
CDR3 length: 17; J gene: TRBJ2-3; clone size: -; V gene: TRBV29-1; D gene: -; CDR3 protein: CSVELKTRMASTDTQYF; CDR3 DNA: TGCAGCGTTGAATTAAAGACTAGGATGGCGAGCACAGATACGCAGTATTTT
CDR3 length: 15; J gene: TRBJ2-1; clone size: -; V gene: TRBV30; D gene: TRBD2; CDR3 protein: CAWTRLASSYNEQFF; CDR3 DNA: TGTGCCTGGACCAGACTAGCGAGCTCCTACAATGAGCAGTTCTTC
CDR3 length: 16; J gene: TRBJ1-1; clone size: -; V gene: TRBV3-1/TRBV3-2; D gene: -; CDR3 protein: CASSRWRTEVGTEAFF; CDR3 DNA: TGTGCCAGCAGCAGGTGGCGGACAGAAGTGGGCACTGAAGCTTTCTTT
CDR3 length: 12; J gene: TRBJ1-2; clone size: -; V gene: TRBV25-1; D gene: -; CDR3 protein: CASSGHPGGYTF; CDR3 DNA: TGTGCCAGCAGTGGCCACCCAGGGGGCTACACCTTC
CDR3 length: 11; J gene: TRBJ2-7; clone size: -; V gene: TRBV11-2; D gene: -; CDR3 protein: CASSQFYEQYF; CDR3 DNA: TGTGCCAGCAGCCAGTTCTACGAGCAGTACTTC
CDR3 length: 14; J gene: TRBJ1-1; clone size: -; V gene: TRBV29-1; D gene: TRBD1; CDR3 protein: CSVVWDRVGTEAFF; CDR3 DNA: TGCAGCGTTGTTTGGGACAGGGTAGGGACTGAAGCTTTCTTT
CDR3 length: 15; J gene: TRBJ2-7; clone size: -; V gene: TRBV7-9; D gene: TRBD2; CDR3 protein: CASSSRLAYSYEQYF; CDR3 DNA: TGTGCCAGCAGCTCGAGACTAGCGTATTCCTACGAGCAGTACTTC
CDR3 length: 13; J gene: TRBJ1-1; clone size: -; V gene: TRBV27; D gene: TRBD1; CDR3 protein: CASSDRVWTEAFF; CDR3 DNA: TGTGCCAGCAGCGACAGGGTTTGGACTGAAGCTTTCTTT
CDR3 length: 13; J gene: TRBJ2-2; clone size: -; V gene: TRBV19; D gene: -; CDR3 protein: CASRDSGTGELFF; CDR3 DNA: TGTGCCTCAAGGGACAGCGGGACCGGGGAGCTGTTTTTT
CDR3 length: 12; J gene: TRBJ2-3; clone size: -; V gene: TRBV27; D gene: -; CDR3 protein: CASSSQTDTQYF; CDR3 DNA: TGTGCCAGCAGTTCTCAGACAGATACGCAGTATTTT
CDR3 length: 13; J gene: TRBJ1-4; clone size: -; V gene: TRBV7-9; D gene: -; CDR3 protein: CASSNSPNEKLFF; CDR3 DNA: TGTGCCAGCAGTAATAGCCCTAATGAAAAACTGTTTTTT
CDR3 length: 13; J gene: TRBJ1-1; clone size: -; V gene: TRBV5-5; D gene: -; CDR3 protein: CASSFSGTTEAFF; CDR3 DNA: TGTGCCAGCAGCTTTTCGGGAACCACTGAAGCTTTCTTT
CDR3 length: 14; J gene: TRBJ2-1; clone size: -; V gene: TRBV19; D gene: -; CDR3 protein: CASSILHPNNEQFF; CDR3 DNA: TGTGCCAGTAGTATTTTACATCCGAACAATGAGCAGTTCTTC
CDR3 length: 16; J gene: TRBJ1-4; clone size: few; V gene: TRBV4-2; D gene: TRBD1; CDR3 protein: CASSQDLETGREKLFF; CDR3 DNA: TGTGCCAGCAGCCAAGATTTAGAGACAGGGCGTGAAAAACTGTTTTTT
CDR3 length: 15; J gene: TRBJ1-6; clone size: -; V gene: TRBV3-1/TRBV3-2; D gene: -; CDR3 protein: CASSPRVLGNSPLHF; CDR3 DNA: TGTGCCAGCAGCCCGAGGGTTCTCGGCAATTCACCCCTCCACTTT
CDR3 length: 13; J gene: TRBJ2-7; clone size: -; V gene: TRBV27; D gene: -; CDR3 protein: CASSLGRGGEQYF; CDR3 DNA: TGTGCCAGCAGTTTGGGCAGGGGTGGCGAGCAGTACTTC
CDR3 length: 14; J gene: TRBJ2-7; clone size: -; V gene: TRBV6-5; D gene: TRBD1; CDR3 protein: CASNFDRGPYEQYF; CDR3 DNA: TGTGCCAGCAACTTCGACAGGGGCCCCTACGAGCAGTACTTC
CDR3 length: 15; J gene: TRBJ2-1; clone size: -; V gene: TRBV19; D gene: TRBD1; CDR3 protein: CASSIGTGGVYEQFF; CDR3 DNA: TGTGCCAGTAGTATTGGGACAGGGGGCGTGTATGAGCAGTTCTTC
CDR3 length: 13; J gene: TRBJ2-5; clone size: -; V gene: TRBV5-1; D gene: TRBD1; CDR3 protein: CASSLGQGQTQYF; CDR3 DNA: TGCGCCAGCAGCTTAGGACAGGGTCAGACCCAGTACTTC
CDR3 length: 13; J gene: TRBJ2-7; clone size: few; V gene: TRBV5-6; D gene: -; CDR3 protein: CASSPQGSYEQYF; CDR3 DNA: TGTGCCAGCAGCCCTCAGGGCTCCTACGAGCAGTACTTC
CDR3 length: 13; J gene: TRBJ1-4; clone size: -; V gene: TRBV7-8; D gene: -; CDR3 protein: CASSIWTESKLFF; CDR3 DNA: TGTGCCAGCAGCATATGGACAGAGTCGAAACTGTTTTTT
CDR3 length: 13; J gene: TRBJ1-1; clone size: -; V gene: TRBV5-4; D gene: -; CDR3 protein: CASSLGGNTEAFF; CDR3 DNA: TGTGCCAGCAGCTTGGGAGGGAACACTGAAGCTTTCTTT
CDR3 length: 16; J gene: TRBJ1-1; clone size: -; V gene: TRBV7-2; D gene: -; CDR3 protein: CASSLPLWTVNTEAFF; CDR3 DNA: TGTGCCAGCAGCTTACCCCTCTGGACAGTGAACACTGAAGCTTTCTTT
CDR3 length: 15; J gene: TRBJ2-3; clone size: -; V gene: TRBV5-1; D gene: TRBD2; CDR3 protein: CASSPEEGGPDTQYF; CDR3 DNA: TGCGCCAGCAGCCCGGAAGAGGGAGGGCCAGATACGCAGTATTTT
CDR3 length: 14; J gene: TRBJ1-5; clone size: few; V gene: TRBV19; D gene: -; CDR3 protein: CASSIQGWSQPQHF; CDR3 DNA: TGTGCCAGTAGTATACAGGGGTGGAGCCAGCCCCAGCATTTT
CDR3 length: 15; J gene: TRBJ1-1; clone size: once; V gene: TRBV5-4; D gene: TRBD1; CDR3 protein: CASSPVGQGHTEAFF; CDR3 DNA: TGTGCCAGCAGCCCGGTGGGACAGGGTCACACTGAAGCTTTCTTT
CDR3 length: 13; J gene: TRBJ2-5; clone size: -; V gene: TRBV18; D gene: TRBD1; CDR3 protein: CASSQGAEKTQYF; CDR3 DNA: TGTGCCAGCTCACAGGGGGCGGAAAAGACCCAGTACTTC
CDR3 length: 14; J gene: TRBJ2-7; clone size: -; V gene: TRBV19; D gene: TRBD1; CDR3 protein: CASSRTGVSYEQYF; CDR3 DNA: TGTGCCAGTAGCCGGACAGGGGTCTCCTACGAGCAGTACTTC
CDR3 length: 20; J gene: TRBJ2-1; clone size: -; V gene: TRBV24-1; D gene: TRBD2; CDR3 protein: CATSDLPGLAGKSSYNEQFF; CDR3 DNA: TGTGCCACCAGTGATTTGCCCGGACTAGCGGGGAAAAGCTCCTACAATGAGCAGTTCTTC
CDR3 length: 15; J gene: TRBJ2-3; clone size: -; V gene: TRBV5-6; D gene: -; CDR3 protein: CASSLEYSAGDTQYF; CDR3 DNA: TGTGCCAGCAGCTTAGAATATTCTGCGGGGGATACGCAGTATTTT
CDR3 length: 14; J gene: TRBJ2-3; clone size: -; V gene: TRBV11-3; D gene: TRBD1; CDR3 protein: CASSSQGAEDTQYF; CDR3 DNA: TGTGCCAGCAGCTCCCAGGGGGCAGAAGATACGCAGTATTTT
CDR3 length: 15; J gene: TRBJ2-5; clone size: -; V gene: TRBV27; D gene: -; CDR3 protein: CASARRGPVSETQYF; CDR3 DNA: TGTGCCAGCGCCCGGAGGGGGCCTGTTTCGGAGACCCAGTACTTC
CDR3 length: 15; J gene: TRBJ1-6; clone size: -; V gene: TRBV9; D gene: TRBD1; CDR3 protein: CASSVEGTGGSPLHF; CDR3 DNA: TGTGCCAGCAGCGTAGAGGGGACAGGGGGATCACCCCTCCACTTT
CDR3 length: 12; J gene: TRBJ1-2; clone size: -; V gene: TRBV30; D gene: TRBD1; CDR3 protein: CAWGDSSHGYTF; CDR3 DNA: TGTGCCTGGGGGGACAGCTCCCATGGCTACACCTTC
CDR3 length: 13; J gene: TRBJ1-1; clone size: -; V gene: TRBV12-5; D gene: TRBD1; CDR3 protein: CASGLGTGFGAFF; CDR3 DNA: TGTGCTAGTGGTTTGGGGACAGGCTTTGGGGCTTTCTTT
CDR3 length: 15; J gene: TRBJ2-2; clone size: -; V gene: TRBV5-6; D gene: TRBD1; CDR3 protein: CASRKTGSNTGELFF; CDR3 DNA: TGTGCCAGCAGAAAGACAGGGTCGAACACCGGGGAGCTGTTTTTT
CDR3 length: 13; J gene: TRBJ2-5; clone size: -; V gene: TRBV6-5; D gene: TRBD2; CDR3 protein: CASSRGGTETQYF; CDR3 DNA: TGTGCCAGCAGCCGCGGGGGGACTGAGACCCAGTACTTC
CDR3 length: 13; J gene: TRBJ2-7; clone size: -; V gene: TRBV11-3; D gene: TRBD2; CDR3 protein: CASSSRGAYEQYF; CDR3 DNA: TGTGCCAGCAGCTCGCGGGGGGCCTACGAGCAGTACTTC
CDR3 length: 17; J gene: TRBJ1-2; clone size: -; V gene: TRBV3-1/TRBV3-2; D gene: TRBD1; CDR3 protein: CASSQWDSTGDLFGYTF; CDR3 DNA: TGTGCCAGCAGCCAATGGGACTCGACAGGGGATTTATTTGGCTACACCTTC
CDR3 length: 14; J gene: TRBJ2-5; clone size: -; V gene: TRBV9; D gene: -; CDR3 protein: CASSVGQRQETQYF; CDR3 DNA: TGTGCCAGCAGCGTAGGACAGAGACAAGAGACCCAGTACTTC
CDR3 length: 16; J gene: TRBJ2-7; clone size: -; V gene: TRBV11-2; D gene: TRBD1; CDR3 protein: CASSPRTGGGSYEQYF; CDR3 DNA: TGTGCCAGCAGCCCAAGGACAGGTGGAGGTTCCTACGAGCAGTACTTC
CDR3 length: 11; J gene: TRBJ2-1; clone size: -; V gene: TRBV29-1; D gene: -; CDR3 protein: CSVEVANEQFF; CDR3 DNA: TGCAGCGTTGAAGTAGCCAATGAGCAGTTCTTC
CDR3 length: 15; J gene: TRBJ2-7; clone size: -; V gene: TRBV7-9; D gene: -; CDR3 protein: CASSGSLMNSYEQYF; CDR3 DNA: TGTGCCAGCAGCGGCTCCTTAATGAACTCCTACGAGCAGTACTTC
CDR3 length: 15; J gene: TRBJ2-6; clone size: -; V gene: TRBV4-3; D gene: TRBD1; CDR3 protein: CASSPGGSGANVLTF; CDR3 DNA: TGCGCCAGCAGCCCAGGGGGCTCTGGGGCCAACGTCCTGACTTTC
CDR3 length: 12; J gene: TRBJ2-7; clone size: -; V gene: TRBV19; D gene: -; CDR3 protein: CASSSRSYEQYF; CDR3 DNA: TGTGCCAGTAGTTCCCGGAGTTACGAGCAGTACTTC
CDR3 length: 15; J gene: TRBJ1-5; clone size: -; V gene: TRBV19; D gene: TRBD1; CDR3 protein: CASSTYRGRNQPQHF; CDR3 DNA: TGTGCCAGTAGTACATACAGGGGGCGGAATCAGCCCCAGCATTTT